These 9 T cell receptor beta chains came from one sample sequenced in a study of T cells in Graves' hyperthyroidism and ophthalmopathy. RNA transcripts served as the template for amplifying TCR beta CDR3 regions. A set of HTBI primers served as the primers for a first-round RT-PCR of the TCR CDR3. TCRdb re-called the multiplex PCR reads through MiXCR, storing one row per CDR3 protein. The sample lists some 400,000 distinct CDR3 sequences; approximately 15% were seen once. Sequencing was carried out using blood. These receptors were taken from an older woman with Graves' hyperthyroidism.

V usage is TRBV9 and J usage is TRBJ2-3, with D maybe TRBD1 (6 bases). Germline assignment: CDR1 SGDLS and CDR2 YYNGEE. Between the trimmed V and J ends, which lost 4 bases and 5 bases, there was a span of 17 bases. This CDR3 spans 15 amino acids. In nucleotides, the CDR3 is TGTGCCAGCAGCCAAAAGACAGGCTCAGGAGATACGCAGTATTTT. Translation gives CASSQKTGSGDTQYF.

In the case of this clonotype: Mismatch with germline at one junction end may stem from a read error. The CDR3 here is CASSPSGGNVYGQYF. CDR3 sequence (DNA): TGTGCCAGCAGCCCGTCGGGGGGCAACGTCTACGGGCAGTACTTC. The chain combines TRBV7-2 with TRBJ2-7, with D possibly TRBD2 on 7 matching bases. The CDR3 has 15 amino acids. Germline loops: CDR1 SGHTA, CDR2 FQGNSA.

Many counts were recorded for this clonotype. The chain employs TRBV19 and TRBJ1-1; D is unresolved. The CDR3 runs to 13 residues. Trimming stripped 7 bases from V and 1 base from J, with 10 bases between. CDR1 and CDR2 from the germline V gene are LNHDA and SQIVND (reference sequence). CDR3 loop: CASMRDWNTEAFF. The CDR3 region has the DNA TGTGCCAGTATGAGGGATTGGAACACTGAAGCTTTCTTT. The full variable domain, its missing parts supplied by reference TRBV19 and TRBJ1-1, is DGGITQSPKYLFRKEGQNVTLSCEQNLNHDAMYWYRQDPGQGLRLIYYSQIVNDFQKGDIAEGYSVSREKKESFPLTVTSAQKNPTAFYLCASMRDWNTEAFFGQGTRLTVV.

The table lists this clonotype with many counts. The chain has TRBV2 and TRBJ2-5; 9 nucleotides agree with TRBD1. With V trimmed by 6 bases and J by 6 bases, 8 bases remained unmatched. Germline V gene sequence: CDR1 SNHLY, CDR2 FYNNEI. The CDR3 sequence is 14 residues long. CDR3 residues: CASRPGTGQKTQYF. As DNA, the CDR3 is TGTGCCAGCAGGCCCGGGACAGGGCAAAAGACCCAGTACTTC.

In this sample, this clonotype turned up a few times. In DNA form, the CDR3 reads TGCGCCAGCAGCCAGGGGCGTGGCAGCTCCTACGAGCAGTACTTC. As protein: CASSQGRGSSYEQYF. The chain carries TRBV4-1 and TRBJ2-7, with TRBD1 as a possible D gene (5 bases). Deletions cut 3 bases from V and 0 bases from J, with 12 bases between. CDR3 length: 15 amino acids. Germline V gene lookup returns CDR1 MGHRA and CDR2 YSYEKL.

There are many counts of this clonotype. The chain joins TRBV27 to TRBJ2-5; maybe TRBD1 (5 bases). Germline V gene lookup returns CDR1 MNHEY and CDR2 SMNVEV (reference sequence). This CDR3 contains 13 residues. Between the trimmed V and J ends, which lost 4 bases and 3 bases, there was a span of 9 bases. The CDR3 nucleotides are TGTGCCAGCAGTTCCGCGACAGAAGAGACCCAGTACTTC. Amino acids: CASSSATEETQYF.

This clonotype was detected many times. CDR3 in DNA: TGCAGTGCTAGAGATTCTCAACCCCCTAACGAGCAGTACTTC. It encodes CSARDSQPPNEQYF. The genes are TRBV20-1 and TRBJ2-7, with unresolved D. V was shortened by 0 bases and J by 5 bases, with 14 bases between the two germline ends. The CDR3 spans 14 residues. Germline CDR1 DFQATT, CDR2 SNEGSKA (reference sequence).

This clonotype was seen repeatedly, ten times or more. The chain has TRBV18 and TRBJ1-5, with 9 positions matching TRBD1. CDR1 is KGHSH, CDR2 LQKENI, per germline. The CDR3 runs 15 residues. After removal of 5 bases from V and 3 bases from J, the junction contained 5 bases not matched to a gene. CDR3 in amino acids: CASSLQGANNQPQHF. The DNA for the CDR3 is TGTGCCAGCTCATTACAGGGGGCGAACAATCAGCCCCAGCATTTT.

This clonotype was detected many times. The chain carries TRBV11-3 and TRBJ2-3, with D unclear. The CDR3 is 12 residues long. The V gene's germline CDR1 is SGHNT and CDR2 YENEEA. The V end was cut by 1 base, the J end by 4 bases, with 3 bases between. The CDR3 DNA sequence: TGTGCCAGCAGCTTAGCGGCAGATACGCAGTATTTT. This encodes CASSLAADTQYF. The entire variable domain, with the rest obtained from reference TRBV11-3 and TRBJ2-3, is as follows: EAGVVQSPRYKIIEKKQPVAFWCNPISGHNTLYWYLQNLGQGPELLIRYENEEAVDDSQLPKDRFSAERLKGVDSTLKIQPAELGDSAVYLCASSLAADTQYFGPGTRLTVL.